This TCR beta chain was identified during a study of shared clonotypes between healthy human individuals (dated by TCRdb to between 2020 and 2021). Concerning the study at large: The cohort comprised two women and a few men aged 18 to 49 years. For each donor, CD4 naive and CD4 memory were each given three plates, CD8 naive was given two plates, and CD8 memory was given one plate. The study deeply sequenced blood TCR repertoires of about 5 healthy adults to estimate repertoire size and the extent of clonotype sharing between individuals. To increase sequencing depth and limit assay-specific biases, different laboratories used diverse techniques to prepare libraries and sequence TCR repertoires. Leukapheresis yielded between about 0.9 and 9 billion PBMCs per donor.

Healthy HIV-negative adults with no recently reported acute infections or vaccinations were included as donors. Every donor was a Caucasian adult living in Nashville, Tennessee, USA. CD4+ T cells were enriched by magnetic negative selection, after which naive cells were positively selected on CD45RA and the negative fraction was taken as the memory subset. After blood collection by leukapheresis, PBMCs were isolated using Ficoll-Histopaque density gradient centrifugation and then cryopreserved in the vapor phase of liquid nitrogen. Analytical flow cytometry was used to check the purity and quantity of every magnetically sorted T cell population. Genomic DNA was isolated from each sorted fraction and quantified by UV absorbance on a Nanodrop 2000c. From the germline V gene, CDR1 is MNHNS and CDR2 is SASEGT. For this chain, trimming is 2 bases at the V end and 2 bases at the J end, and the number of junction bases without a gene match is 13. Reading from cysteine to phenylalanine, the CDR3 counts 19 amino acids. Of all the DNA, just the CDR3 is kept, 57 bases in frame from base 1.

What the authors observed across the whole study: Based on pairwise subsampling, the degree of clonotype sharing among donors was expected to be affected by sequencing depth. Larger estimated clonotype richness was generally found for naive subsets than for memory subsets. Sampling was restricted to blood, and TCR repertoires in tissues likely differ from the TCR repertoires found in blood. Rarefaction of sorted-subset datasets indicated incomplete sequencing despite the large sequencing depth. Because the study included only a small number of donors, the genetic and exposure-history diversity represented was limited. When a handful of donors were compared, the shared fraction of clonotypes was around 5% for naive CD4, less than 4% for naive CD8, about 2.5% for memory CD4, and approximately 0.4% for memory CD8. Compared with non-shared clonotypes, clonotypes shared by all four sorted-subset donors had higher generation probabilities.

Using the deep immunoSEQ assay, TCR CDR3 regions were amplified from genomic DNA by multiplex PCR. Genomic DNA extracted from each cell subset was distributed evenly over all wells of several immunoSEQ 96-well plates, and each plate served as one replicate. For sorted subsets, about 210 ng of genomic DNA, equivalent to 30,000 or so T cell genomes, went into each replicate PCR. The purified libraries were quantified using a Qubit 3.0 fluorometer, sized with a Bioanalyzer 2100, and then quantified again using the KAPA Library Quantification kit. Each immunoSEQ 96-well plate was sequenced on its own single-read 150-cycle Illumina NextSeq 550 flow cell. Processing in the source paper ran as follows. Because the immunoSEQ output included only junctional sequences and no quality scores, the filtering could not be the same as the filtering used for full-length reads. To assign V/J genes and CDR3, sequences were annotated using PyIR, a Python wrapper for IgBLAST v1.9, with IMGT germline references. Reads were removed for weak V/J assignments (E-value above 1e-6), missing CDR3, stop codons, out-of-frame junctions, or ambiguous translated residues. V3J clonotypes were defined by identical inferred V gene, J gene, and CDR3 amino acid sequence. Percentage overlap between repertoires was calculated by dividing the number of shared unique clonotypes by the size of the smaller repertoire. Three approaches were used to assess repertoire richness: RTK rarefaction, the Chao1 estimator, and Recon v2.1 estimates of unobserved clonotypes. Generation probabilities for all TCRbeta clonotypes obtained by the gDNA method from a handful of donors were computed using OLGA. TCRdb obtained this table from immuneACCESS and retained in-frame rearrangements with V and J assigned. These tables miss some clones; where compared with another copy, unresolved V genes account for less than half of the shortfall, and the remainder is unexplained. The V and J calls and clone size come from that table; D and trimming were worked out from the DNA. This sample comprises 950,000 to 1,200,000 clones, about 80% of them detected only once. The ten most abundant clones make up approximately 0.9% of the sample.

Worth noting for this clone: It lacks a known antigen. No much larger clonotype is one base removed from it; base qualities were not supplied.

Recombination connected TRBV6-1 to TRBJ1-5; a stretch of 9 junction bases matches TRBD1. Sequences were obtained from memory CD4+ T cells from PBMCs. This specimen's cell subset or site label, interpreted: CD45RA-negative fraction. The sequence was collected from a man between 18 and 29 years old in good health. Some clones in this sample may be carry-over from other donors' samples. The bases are TGTGCCAGCAGTGAAAATATAAGGGACAGGGATGTTGGCAATCAGCCCCAGCATTTT. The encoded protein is CASSENIRDRDVGNQPQHF.